The 26 T cell receptor beta chains presented below share a single source sample, sequenced in a study of beta chain features in type 1 diabetes. Findings and limits, study-wide: Shorter TCRB CDR3s, moderately but significantly so, were found in Type 1 diabetes patients in all four CD4+ subsets.

The authors reverse transcribed all of the isolated RNA, so sequencing captured expressed TCRB transcripts. Produced via immunoSEQ multiplex PCR; TCRdb's table is partial and in-frame only. Of a few hundred thousand clones in the sample, about a tenth were seen once. No antigen is known for these receptors. Input material: naive CD4+ T cells from blood. These TCRs come from a young man with type 1 diabetes.

CDR3 in amino acids: CSACIRGGTDTQYF. The CDR3 DNA sequence: TGCAGCGCCTGTATCCGGGGGGGCACAGATACGCAGTATTTT. The chain joins TRBV29-1 to TRBJ2-3; 7 bases map to TRBD2. V lost 7 bases to trimming and J lost 1 base; unmatched junction nucleotides: 8. The CDR3 loop spans 14 amino acids. Germline CDR1 SQVTM, CDR2 ANQGSEA.

The chain joins TRBV2 to TRBJ1-5; a weak D match, TRBD1 (5 bases). V was trimmed by 7 bases and J by 7 bases, leaving 17 bases between them. Per germline, CDR1 SNHLY and CDR2 FYNNEI. CDR3 length equals 14 residues. The CDR3 spells CASTIRGGIQPQHF. CDR3 bases: TGTGCCAGCACCATACGGGGGGGGATACAGCCCCAGCATTTT.

This chain uses TRBV28 with TRBJ2-1; D is uncertain. The V and J ends lost 2 bases and 9 bases respectively, with 8 bases between them. CDR1 MDHEN and CDR2 SYDVKM come from the germline V gene. CDR3 length equals 12 residues. CDR3 bases: TGTGCCAGCAGTTTAATTCTCGGTGAGCAGTTCTTC. Translated, it gives CASSLILGEQFF. The full variable domain, with the rest looked up from reference TRBV28 and TRBJ2-1, is DVKVTQSSRYLVKRTGEKVFLECVQDMDHENMFWYRQDPGLGLRLIYFSYDVKMKEKGDIPEGYSVSREKKERFSLILESASTNQTSMYLCASSLILGEQFFGPGTRLTVL.

This clone came up a few times. V usage is TRBV9 and J usage is TRBJ2-5; tentative D call: TRBD1 (6 bases). V was cut by 2 bases and J by 5 bases, with 13 bases left in between. This CDR3 comprises 14 residues. Germline loops: CDR1 SGDLS, CDR2 YYNGEE. CDR3 in amino acids: CASSVEGVGETQYF. CDR3 DNA: TGTGCCAGCAGCGTCGAGGGGGTCGGGGAGACCCAGTACTTC.

This clone was found a few times. This chain connects TRBV30 to TRBJ2-5, with a tentative D call TRBD2 (5 bases). The J call could be wrong; TRBJ2-7 is a better fit for the DNA end. Germline CDR1 GTSNPN, CDR2 SVGIG (reference sequence). There are 14 residues in the CDR3. CDR3 loop: CAWSVGVSSYEQYF. CDR3 coding DNA: TGTGCCTGGAGTGTGGGAGTAAGCTCCTACGAGCAGTACTTC.

This chain uses TRBV7-8 with TRBJ2-6; D may be TRBD1 (5 bases). Trimming removed 1 base at V and 2 bases at J, with 9 bases between. Germline V CDR1 and CDR2: SGHVS, FQNEAQ. The CDR3 sequence is 16 residues long. CDR3 sequence: CASSLGGGAGANVLTF. The DNA of the CDR3 is TGTGCCAGCAGCTTAGGGGGCGGAGCTGGGGCCAACGTCCTGACTTTC.

This clone has just a few counts. The rearrangement links TRBV11-2 to TRBJ2-3, with 15 bases aligning to TRBD2. CDR3 length: 16 amino acids. Unmatched junction bases numbered 2, after V lost 0 bases and J lost 7 bases. CDR1 is SGHAT, CDR2 FQNNGV, per germline. CDR3 in DNA: TGTGCCAGCAGCTTAGACGGGACTAGCGGGGGGAATACGCAGTATTTT. Translating gives CASSLDGTSGGNTQYF.

The rearrangement links TRBV11-2 to TRBJ1-2, with D perhaps TRBD1 (6 bases). The CDR3 sequence is 14 residues long. Trimming shortened V by 5 bases and J by 8 bases, and 18 bases separated the two germline ends. Per germline, CDR1 SGHAT and CDR2 FQNNGV. The CDR3 nucleotides read TGTGCCAGCAGCCATACAGGGCGACGAGAAGGCTACACCTTC. It encodes CASSHTGRREGYTF.

This chain uses TRBV12-5 with TRBJ1-5; a weak D match, TRBD1 (5 bases). V lost 6 bases and J 2 bases, leaving 5 bases between the germline ends. The CDR3 extends over 12 amino acids. Looked up from germline, CDR1 is LGHNT and CDR2 is FRNRAP. CDR3 in DNA: TGTGCTAGTGGACAGGGCAATCAGCCCCAGCATTTT. Translation: CASGQGNQPQHF.

The chain couples TRBV27 to TRBJ2-1; 9 positions agree with TRBD1. The V and J ends lost 6 bases and 9 bases, in that order; junction bases with no gene match: 12. The CDR3 is 15 amino acids. Germline assignment: CDR1 MNHEY and CDR2 SMNVEV (reference sequence). In nucleotides, the CDR3 is TGTGCCAGCAGACCGCTGGGGACAGGGTTCGCTGAGCAGTTCTTC. Its translation: CASRPLGTGFAEQFF.

This sequence joins TRBV2 and TRBJ1-5; D possibly corresponds to TRBD1 (6 bases). The CDR3 covers 14 residues. Trimming stripped 4 bases from V and 3 bases from J, with 10 bases between. Germline CDR1 is SNHLY and CDR2 is FYNNEI. The CDR3 reads CASSGQAINQPQHF. The CDR3 nucleotides read TGTGCCAGCAGTGGACAGGCTATCAATCAGCCCCAGCATTTT.

This clone appeared a few times. The chain couples TRBV5-4 to TRBJ2-1; 8 bases line up with TRBD2. The V gene's germline CDR1 is SGHNT and CDR2 YYREEE (reference sequence). The CDR3 is 14 residues long. V trimming: 0 bases; J trimming: 4 bases; junction bases outside the gene matches: 0. CDR3 in DNA: TGTGCCAGCAGCTTGGGACTAGCGTACAATGAGCAGTTCTTC. Translation gives CASSLGLAYNEQFF.

This clone was observed a few times. The chain is built from TRBV5-4 and TRBJ2-1, with a weak D call TRBD2 (6 bases). Germline loops: CDR1 SGHNT, CDR2 YYREEE (reference sequence). CDR3 length equals 15 residues. Trimming stripped 0 bases from V and 2 bases from J, with 9 bases between. CDR3 sequence: CASSLGGTAYNEQFF. The CDR3 DNA reads as TGTGCCAGCAGCTTGGGAGGGACTGCCTACAATGAGCAGTTCTTC.

In its sample, this clone was seen a few times. This sequence joins TRBV19 and TRBJ1-5; D unclear. V was clipped by 3 bases and J by 5 bases, with 8 bases between them. CDR3 length: 13 residues. Germline lookup yields CDR1 LNHDA and CDR2 SQIVND (reference sequence). CDR3 coding DNA: TGTGCCAGTAGTATCCAGATTGATCAGCCCCAGCATTTT. Protein: CASSIQIDQPQHF.

This clone appeared a few times. The rearrangement joins TRBV2 to TRBJ2-7; 9 nucleotides line up with TRBD1. Trimming at V came to 5 bases and at J to 2 bases, leaving 4 bases not matched to a gene. This CDR3 has 14 residues. Germline CDR1 and CDR2: SNHLY and FYNNEI. The CDR3 here is CASSPGTGTYEQYF. The CDR3, as DNA: TGTGCCAGCAGTCCCGGGACAGGGACCTACGAGCAGTACTTC. The whole variable domain, remainder taken from reference TRBV2 and TRBJ2-7, is EPEVTQTPSHQVTQMGQEVILRCVPISNHLYFYWYRQILGQKVEFLVSFYNNEISEKSEIFDDQFSVERPDGSNFTLKIRSTKLEDSAMYFCASSPGTGTYEQYFGPGTRLTVT.

The chain employs TRBV5-4 and TRBJ1-2, with no clear D. CDR1 and CDR2 from the germline V gene are SGHNT and YYREEE (reference sequence). The germline V and J ends were trimmed by 4 bases and 5 bases, with 12 bases remaining between them. The CDR3 has 13 residues. The CDR3 nucleotides are TGTGCCAGCAGCCTGGATTCAGAATATGGCTACACCTTC. Its translation: CASSLDSEYGYTF.

This clone came up a few times. This chain links TRBV5-6 with TRBJ2-3; 8 positions agree with TRBD2. Unmatched junction bases numbered 11, after V lost 5 bases and J lost 6 bases. The CDR3 covers 15 residues. Germline V lookup: CDR1 SGHDT, CDR2 YYEEEE. CDR3 nucleotides: TGTGCCAGCAGGAGGACTAGCTTCTCAGCCGATACGCAGTATTTT. Translating gives CASRRTSFSADTQYF.

Only a few counts were recorded for this clone. The chain couples TRBV4-2 to TRBJ1-2; tentative D call: TRBD1 (6 bases). Germline V gives CDR1 LGHNA, CDR2 YNFKEQ. V was pared by 2 bases and J by 8 bases, with 15 bases between. This CDR3 contains 14 residues. The CDR3 region is CASSQQIQGNGYTF. DNA for the CDR3: TGTGCCAGCAGCCAACAAATACAGGGAAACGGCTACACCTTC.

V usage is TRBV7-6 and J usage is TRBJ2-1; D gene uncertain. Germline lookup yields CDR1 SGHVS and CDR2 FNYEAQ. The ends were cut back, 1 base at V and 10 bases at J, with 14 bases in the middle. This CDR3 spans 14 amino acids. CDR3 nucleotide sequence: TGTGCCAGCAGCTTAGTTCATTACGGCGGCGAGCAGTTCTTC. Amino acid sequence: CASSLVHYGGEQFF.

The chain carries TRBV5-1 and TRBJ2-5; D uncertain. Trimming pared 3 bases from V and 2 bases from J, leaving 5 bases between. Per the germline V gene, CDR1 is SGHRS and CDR2 is YFSETQ. This CDR3 region has 12 residues. CDR3 loop: CASSSLQETQYF. CDR3 DNA sequence: TGCGCCAGCAGCTCACTGCAAGAGACCCAGTACTTC.

In this sample, this clone turned up a few times. The rearrangement links TRBV28 to TRBJ2-7; D gene unclear. The CDR3 spans 12 residues. Trimming stripped 1 base from V and 6 bases from J, with 7 bases between. Looked up from germline, CDR1 is MDHEN and CDR2 is SYDVKM. CDR3 in amino acids: CASSLSPVEQYF. The CDR3 region has the DNA TGTGCCAGCAGTTTATCTCCTGTCGAGCAGTACTTC.

This clone was found a few times. This rearrangement joins TRBV30 to TRBJ2-1; 7 bases fit TRBD2. The CDR3 runs 14 residues. Unmatched junction bases numbered 4, after V lost 1 base and J lost 4 bases. CDR1 is GTSNPN, CDR2 SVGIG, per germline (reference sequence). The CDR3 bases are TGTGCCTGGAGTGCGGGGGGACCTTACAATGAGCAGTTCTTC. As protein: CAWSAGGPYNEQFF.

On this clone: Other DNA sequences in this sample translate to the same CDR3. This chain connects TRBV9 to TRBJ1-1, with D tentatively TRBD1 (6 bases). Trimming removed 3 bases from V and 1 base from J, with 10 bases in between. Germline values: CDR1 SGDLS, CDR2 YYNGEE. The CDR3 length is 14 residues. The CDR3 nucleotides are TGTGCCAGCAGCGCGACAGGTGGGAACACTGAAGCTTTCTTT. This gives the protein CASSATGGNTEAFF. The variable domain in full, with the rest retrieved from reference TRBV9 and TRBJ1-1, is DSGVTQTPKHLITATGQRVTLRCSPRSGDLSVYWYQQSLDQGLQFLIQYYNGEERAKGNILERFSAQQFPDLHSELNLSSLELGDSALYFCASSATGGNTEAFFGQGTRLTVV.

A few counts support this clone. The J gene is TRBJ2-3, the V gene TRBV9, with TRBD2 matching 7 bases. In germline, CDR1 is SGDLS, CDR2 YYNGEE. V trimming: 0 bases; J trimming: 2 bases; junction bases outside the gene matches: 3. CDR3 length: 15 residues. This CDR3 is CASSVGGGNTDTQYF. CDR3 bases: TGTGCCAGCAGCGTAGGGGGGGGAAACACAGATACGCAGTATTTT.

This clone was seen only a few times. An end of the junction differs from the germline gene, which may be a read error. The CDR3 nucleotides are TGTGCCAGTAGTATTTCTCAGGGAGGGGGGCAACTCTTC. This translates into CASSISQGGGQLF. The V gene is TRBV19, the J gene TRBJ2-1, with D tentatively TRBD2 (7 bases). This CDR3 spans 13 amino acids. Germline CDR1 is LNHDA and CDR2 is SQIVND (reference sequence). The whole variable domain, filled in from reference TRBV19 and TRBJ2-1, reads DGGITQSPKYLFRKEGQNVTLSCEQNLNHDAMYWYRQDPGQGLRLIYYSQIVNDFQKGDIAEGYSVSREKKESFPLTVTSAQKNPTAFYLCASSISQGGGQLFGPGTRLTVL.

This clone showed up just a few times. This chain links TRBV9 with TRBJ2-5; a possible D gene is TRBD2 (6 bases). V was trimmed by 7 bases and J by 4 bases, leaving 11 bases between them. CDR1 is SGDLS, CDR2 YYNGEE, per germline. The CDR3 is 12 amino acids. CDR3 residues: CASGRRGETQYF. DNA of the CDR3: TGTGCCAGCGGGAGGCGGGGAGAGACCCAGTACTTC.